This paragraph covers one T cell receptor beta chain sequence. What it binds is not known. The data were produced by immunoSEQ multiplex PCR, yet TCRdb's version contains in-frame clones alone and is incomplete. The table lists approximately 140,000 clones, roughly 90% of them singletons. The germline V gene has CDR1 SGHNT and CDR2 YYREEE (reference sequence). Between the trimmed V and J ends, which lost 3 bases and 7 bases, there was a span of 7 bases. The CDR3 extends over 11 amino acids. The sample is drawn from a study of T cell responses to AZD1222 COVID-19 vaccine. Study observations and caveats: Samples come after the peak T cell response, not at day 14. As reported, nearly half of all spike-specific TCRs target variant regions that are unmutated. Breadth and depth of Spike-specific TCRs rose after two AZD1222 doses. Among the donors, most were white British and more were female, and clonal diversity was possibly underestimated.

The genes are TRBV5-4 and TRBJ1-2; unclear D gene. The receptor comes from an adult in good health. Source: peripheral blood, taken on day 0 of AZD1222 vaccination. The CDR3 nucleotides are TGTGCCAGCAGCTGGAACAGTGGCTACACCTTC. As protein: CASSWNSGYTF.